Described below is a single T cell receptor (beta chain) sequence and its context. Its specificity is unknown. These data belong to a study of Graves' ophthalmopathy and Graves' hyperthyroidism. General study points: With about 71% sensitivity and about 74% specificity, the model predicted ophthalmopathy progression. Most thyroid-expanded clonotypes exceeding 0.001 frequency were also found in blood. A 13-signature model separated ophthalmopathy from stable hyperthyroidism, 87.88% sensitivity, around 79% specificity.

V was cut by 7 bases and J by 6 bases, with 18 bases left in between. The CDR3 is made up of 14 amino acids. Germline lookup yields CDR1 MNHNS and CDR2 SASEGT. Researchers took RNA transcripts and amplified TCR beta CDR3 regions from them. In the first round, RT-PCR was carried out with HTBI primers, and a multiplex PCR formed the second round. TCRdb passed the multiplex PCR reads through MiXCR, listing each CDR3 protein once. The data contain 150,000 or so distinct CDR3 sequences, about 40% of them singletons. Enrollment excluded any patients with other autoimmune diseases, uncontrolled infections, pregnancy or lactation.

J is TRBJ1-2 and V is TRBV6-1; D unclear. Source material: peripheral blood. This TCR was sampled from a woman in her 40s with Graves' ophthalmopathy. The CDR3 DNA sequence: TGTGCCAGCACTGACCAAGGAGGGTTTGATGGCTACACCTTC. Translated, it gives CASTDQGGFDGYTF.